Listed below are T cell receptor beta chains from one sample, sequenced in a study of blood T cell repertoires in COVID-19. Using immunoSEQ multiplex PCR, the repertoire was profiled, and TCRdb retains in-frame clones only, with some absent. The repertoire holds 95,000 to 120,000 clones, over 75% seen once, with more than 3.5% in the top ten. The sequencing sample was made of peripheral blood. The receptor source for this set is a woman between 65 and 79 years old with acute or convalescent COVID-19. Both conserved end residues are part of each CDR3. A D gene is named only where the DNA matches it firmly. Only some rows state a clone size, as once, few, many or a class for expanded clones.

j_gene: TRBJ1-1
v_gene: TRBV5-1
d_gene: TRBD1
abundance: NA
CDR3nt: TGCGCCAGCAGGTTGACAGGGGGCGCAGGGACTGAAGCTTTCTTT
CDR3aa: CASRLTGGAGTEAFF

j_gene: TRBJ2-3
v_gene: TRBV6-1
d_gene: TRBD2
abundance: once
CDR3nt: TGTGCCAGCAGTGAAGTAGCGGGGCAGCTTACAGATACGCAGTATTTT
CDR3aa: CASSEVAGQLTDTQYF

j_gene: TRBJ2-2
v_gene: TRBV5-4
d_gene: TRBD1
abundance: NA
CDR3nt: TGTGCCAGCAGCTTAACTACCCCCGGGACAGGGGCGAACACCGGGGAGCTGTTTTTT
CDR3aa: CASSLTTPGTGANTGELFF

j_gene: TRBJ2-5
v_gene: TRBV4-1
d_gene: NA
abundance: NA
CDR3nt: TGCGCCAGCAGCCAAGCGACAGGCCAGGGGCGGGTGGAGACCCAGTACTTC
CDR3aa: CASSQATGQGRVETQYF

j_gene: TRBJ2-7
v_gene: TRBV18
d_gene: TRBD2
abundance: NA
CDR3nt: TGTGCCAGCTCACCGCCCACTAGCGGGTACCACCACGAGCAGTACTTC
CDR3aa: CASSPPTSGYHHEQYF

j_gene: TRBJ2-5
v_gene: TRBV5-4
d_gene: NA
abundance: NA
CDR3nt: TGTGCCAGCAGCTTGGACCGGGAGACCCAGTACTTC
CDR3aa: CASSLDRETQYF

j_gene: TRBJ1-1
v_gene: TRBV2
d_gene: TRBD1
abundance: NA
CDR3nt: TGTGCCAGCACTGACAGGGAGGGGGACACTGAAGCTTTCTTT
CDR3aa: CASTDREGDTEAFF

j_gene: TRBJ1-3
v_gene: TRBV6-5
d_gene: NA
abundance: NA
CDR3nt: TGTGCCAGCAGAGACAGAGGAAACACCATATATTTT
CDR3aa: CASRDRGNTIYF

j_gene: TRBJ1-2
v_gene: TRBV12-5
d_gene: TRBD1
abundance: once
CDR3nt: TGTGCTAGTGCTCCGGGACAGGGGCCCTGGGGCTACACCTTC
CDR3aa: CASAPGQGPWGYTF

j_gene: TRBJ2-1
v_gene: TRBV28
d_gene: NA
abundance: NA
CDR3nt: TGTGCCAGCAGTCCAAAGAGGCGATTGGGCAATGAGCAGTTCTTC
CDR3aa: CASSPKRRLGNEQFF

j_gene: TRBJ2-2
v_gene: TRBV7-9
d_gene: NA
abundance: NA
CDR3nt: TGTGCCAGCGGACAGTCACGTACCGGGGAGCTGTTTTTT
CDR3aa: CASGQSRTGELFF

j_gene: TRBJ2-3
v_gene: TRBV12-5
d_gene: NA
abundance: NA
CDR3nt: TGTGCTAGTCAACTAACCCATAGCACAGATACGCAGTATTTT
CDR3aa: CASQLTHSTDTQYF

j_gene: TRBJ1-5
v_gene: TRBV27
d_gene: TRBD1
abundance: NA
CDR3nt: TGTGCCAGCAGTAACAGGGGGCTGAGTCAGCCCCAGCATTTT
CDR3aa: CASSNRGLSQPQHF

j_gene: TRBJ1-2
v_gene: TRBV5-1
d_gene: NA
abundance: few
CDR3nt: TGCGCCAGCAGTCCCATCCCAGGGCAGAATTATGGCTACACCTTC
CDR3aa: CASSPIPGQNYGYTF

j_gene: TRBJ2-1
v_gene: TRBV14
d_gene: TRBD1
abundance: NA
CDR3nt: TGTGCCAGCAGCCCCGTGACAGGGGGATTCTACAATGAGCAGTTCTTC
CDR3aa: CASSPVTGGFYNEQFF

j_gene: TRBJ2-6
v_gene: TRBV5-1
d_gene: NA
abundance: NA
CDR3nt: TGCGCCAGCAGCTTGACAGGGACTGGGGCCAACGTCCTGACTTTC
CDR3aa: CASSLTGTGANVLTF

j_gene: TRBJ2-7
v_gene: TRBV29-1
d_gene: NA
abundance: NA
CDR3nt: TGCAGCGTGGGGAAGAGAGGACTCGAGCAGTACTTC
CDR3aa: CSVGKRGLEQYF

j_gene: TRBJ2-3
v_gene: TRBV5-6
d_gene: TRBD2
abundance: NA
CDR3nt: TGTGCCAGCAGCCCTAGCCAGCGGGGTACGCAGTATTTT
CDR3aa: CASSPSQRGTQYF

j_gene: TRBJ2-3
v_gene: TRBV5-1
d_gene: TRBD2
abundance: NA
CDR3nt: TGCGCCACCCGGCCCGGGGACTACACAGATACGCAGTATTTT
CDR3aa: CATRPGDYTDTQYF

j_gene: TRBJ2-1
v_gene: TRBV7-3
d_gene: TRBD1
abundance: NA
CDR3nt: TGTGCCAGCAGCTCCGCCGGGACAGGGGGCTGGAATGAGCAGTTCTTC
CDR3aa: CASSSAGTGGWNEQFF

j_gene: TRBJ1-2
v_gene: TRBV19
d_gene: TRBD1
abundance: NA
CDR3nt: TGTGCCAGTGGTTGGACAGGGTTGGGCTACACCTTC
CDR3aa: CASGWTGLGYTF

j_gene: TRBJ2-7
v_gene: TRBV28
d_gene: TRBD2
abundance: NA
CDR3nt: TGTGCCAGCAGAGGGACTAGCGGTATCTACGAGCAGTACTTC
CDR3aa: CASRGTSGIYEQYF

j_gene: TRBJ1-5
v_gene: TRBV5-6
d_gene: NA
abundance: once
CDR3nt: TGTGCCAGCAGCTATGGCGGGGGAACAGGGAATCAGCCCCAGCATTTT
CDR3aa: CASSYGGGTGNQPQHF

j_gene: TRBJ1-1
v_gene: TRBV27
d_gene: NA
abundance: NA
CDR3nt: TGTGCCAGCAGTTTTAGGTTGGGTAGCGGGGTAGAGACTGAAGCTTTCTTT
CDR3aa: CASSFRLGSGVETEAFF

j_gene: TRBJ1-5
v_gene: TRBV3-1/TRBV3-2
d_gene: NA
abundance: NA
CDR3nt: TGTGCCAGCAGCCCCTGGAACGGTCGGGAGCCCCAGCATTTT
CDR3aa: CASSPWNGREPQHF

j_gene: TRBJ1-2
v_gene: TRBV10-3
d_gene: NA
abundance: NA
CDR3nt: TGTGCCATCAGCCCTGACCCTATTGGGAGTGGCTACACCTTC
CDR3aa: CAISPDPIGSGYTF

j_gene: TRBJ1-4
v_gene: TRBV5-1
d_gene: NA
abundance: NA
CDR3nt: TGCGCCAGCAGCTCCGGACAGAGAAATGAAAAACTGTTTTTT
CDR3aa: CASSSGQRNEKLFF

j_gene: TRBJ1-1
v_gene: TRBV10-2
d_gene: TRBD1
abundance: few
CDR3nt: TGCGCCAGCACCACGGACAGGGGGGACACTGAAGCTTTCTTT
CDR3aa: CASTTDRGDTEAFF

j_gene: TRBJ1-5
v_gene: TRBV7-2
d_gene: NA
abundance: once
CDR3nt: TGTGCCAGCAGCTTAATGTTGTCAGTTAGCAATCAGCCCCAGCATTTT
CDR3aa: CASSLMLSVSNQPQHF

j_gene: TRBJ1-1
v_gene: TRBV29-1
d_gene: TRBD1
abundance: few
CDR3nt: TGCAGCGTCTCCCGGGACAGCATGAACACTGAAGCTTTCTTT
CDR3aa: CSVSRDSMNTEAFF

j_gene: TRBJ2-3
v_gene: TRBV11-2
d_gene: NA
abundance: NA
CDR3nt: TGTGCCAGCAGCTCCCGAAGGAGGCCCACAGATACGCAGTATTTT
CDR3aa: CASSSRRRPTDTQYF

j_gene: TRBJ2-1
v_gene: TRBV9
d_gene: NA
abundance: NA
CDR3nt: TGTGCCAGCAGCCCTGACGTAGCCGAAGACAATGAGCAGTTCTTC
CDR3aa: CASSPDVAEDNEQFF

j_gene: TRBJ1-6
v_gene: TRBV5-6
d_gene: TRBD1
abundance: NA
CDR3nt: TGTGCCAGCAGCGCAGGGGGTTCACCCCTCCACTTT
CDR3aa: CASSAGGSPLHF